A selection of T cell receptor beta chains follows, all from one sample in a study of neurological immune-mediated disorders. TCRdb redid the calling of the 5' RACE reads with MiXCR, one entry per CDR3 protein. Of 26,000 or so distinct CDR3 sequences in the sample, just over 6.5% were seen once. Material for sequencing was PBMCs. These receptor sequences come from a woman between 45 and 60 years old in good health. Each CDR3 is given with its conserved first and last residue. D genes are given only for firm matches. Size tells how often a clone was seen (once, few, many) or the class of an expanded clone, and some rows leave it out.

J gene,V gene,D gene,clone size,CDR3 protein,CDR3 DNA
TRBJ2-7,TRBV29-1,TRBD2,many,CSGGEGYEQYF,TGCAGCGGGGGGGAGGGCTACGAGCAGTACTTC
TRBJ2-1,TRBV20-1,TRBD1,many,CSAKPPTGGYNEQFF,TGCAGTGCCAAACCCCCGACAGGGGGCTACAATGAGCAGTTCTTC
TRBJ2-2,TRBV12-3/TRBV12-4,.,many,CASSFSDNTGELFF,TGTGCCAGCAGTTTCAGTGATAACACCGGGGAGCTGTTTTTT
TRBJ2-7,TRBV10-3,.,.,CAISETDSYEQYF,TGTGCCATCAGTGAGACGGACTCCTACGAGCAGTACTTC
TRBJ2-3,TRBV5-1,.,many,CASSPPVGQNTDTQYF,TGCGCCAGCAGCCCGCCGGTCGGACAGAACACAGATACGCAGTATTTT
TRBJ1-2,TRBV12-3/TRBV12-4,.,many,CASRPRESYGYTF,TGTGCCAGCAGACCCAGGGAGTCCTATGGCTACACCTTC
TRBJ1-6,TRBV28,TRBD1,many,CASSLPDRVASPLHF,TGTGCCAGCAGTCTACCCGACAGGGTAGCATCACCCCTCCACTTT
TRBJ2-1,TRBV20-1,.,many,CSAMGHLFYNEQFF,TGCAGTGCTATGGGACACCTTTTCTACAATGAGCAGTTCTTC
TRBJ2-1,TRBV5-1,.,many,CASSPEGGEGSEQFF,TGCGCCAGCAGCCCGGAGGGGGGAGAAGGCAGTGAGCAGTTCTTC
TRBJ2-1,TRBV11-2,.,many,CASSLEPSGEQFF,TGTGCCAGCAGCTTAGAACCTTCGGGTGAGCAGTTCTTC
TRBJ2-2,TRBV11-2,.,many,CASSLRGRGIANTGELFF,TGTGCCAGCAGCCTTCGGGGACGGGGCATCGCGAACACCGGGGAGCTGTTTTTT
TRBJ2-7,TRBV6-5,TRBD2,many,CASSYTLPGRAPSYEQYF,TGTGCCAGCAGTTACACCCTGCCGGGGAGGGCTCCCTCCTACGAGCAGTACTTC
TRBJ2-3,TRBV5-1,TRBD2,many,CASSPGGPGTSRDTQYF,TGCGCCAGCAGCCCCGGAGGTCCCGGGACTAGTAGAGATACGCAGTATTTT
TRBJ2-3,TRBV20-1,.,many,CSADLVDTQYF,TGCAGTGCTGACCTAGTGGATACGCAGTATTTT
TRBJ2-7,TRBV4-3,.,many,CASSQASISSGQIYEQYF,TGCGCCAGCAGCCAAGCATCCATTTCCTCAGGACAGATCTACGAGCAGTACTTC
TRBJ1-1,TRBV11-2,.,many,CASSLWEGNMNTEAFF,TGTGCCAGCAGCTTATGGGAGGGGAACATGAACACTGAAGCTTTCTTT
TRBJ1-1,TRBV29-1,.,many,CSVVGPTRRGGNTEAFF,TGCAGCGTTGTTGGCCCTACCCGAAGGGGTGGGAACACTGAAGCTTTCTTT
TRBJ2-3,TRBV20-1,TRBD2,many,CSARPLADSTDTQYF,TGCAGTGCTAGGCCACTAGCGGATAGCACAGATACGCAGTATTTT
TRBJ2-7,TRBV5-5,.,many,CASSLERYSYEQYF,TGTGCCAGCAGCTTGGAGCGGTACTCCTACGAGCAGTACTTC
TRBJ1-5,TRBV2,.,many,CASGLRHREGFAQHF,TGTGCCAGCGGACTCCGGCACAGGGAGGGTTTTGCCCAGCATTTT
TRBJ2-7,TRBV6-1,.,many,CASSRTVTYEQYF,TGTGCCAGCAGCCGGACCGTTACCTACGAGCAGTACTTC
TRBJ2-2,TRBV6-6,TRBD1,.,CASRGQVNTGELFF,TGTGCCAGCAGGGGACAGGTGAACACCGGGGAGCTGTTTTTT
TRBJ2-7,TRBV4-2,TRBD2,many,CASSQETSLLSYEQYF,TGTGCCAGCAGCCAGGAGACTAGCCTCTTGTCCTACGAGCAGTACTTC
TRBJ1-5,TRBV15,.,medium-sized,CATSRDLGGQVGQPQHF,TGTGCCACCAGCAGAGACCTCGGGGGGCAGGTCGGTCAGCCCCAGCATTTT
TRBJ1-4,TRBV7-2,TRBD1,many,CASSYSHRGSEKLFF,TGTGCCAGCAGCTATTCACACAGGGGGTCAGAAAAACTGTTTTTT
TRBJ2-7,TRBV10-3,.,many,CAISEASEQYF,TGTGCCATCAGTGAGGCGTCCGAGCAGTACTTC
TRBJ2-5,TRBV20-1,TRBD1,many,CSASVRGSLETQYF,TGCAGTGCTAGTGTCAGGGGGTCTTTAGAGACCCAGTACTTC
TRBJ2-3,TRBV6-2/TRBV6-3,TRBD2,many,CASSFFGSGGRTDTQYF,TGTGCCAGCAGCTTTTTCGGTAGCGGGGGTAGGACAGATACGCAGTATTTT
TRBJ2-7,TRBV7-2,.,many,CASSLDQAGAQYF,TGTGCCAGCAGCTTAGACCAGGCTGGGGCGCAGTACTTC
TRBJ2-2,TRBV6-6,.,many,CASSQQGQAGELFF,TGTGCCAGCAGTCAACAGGGTCAGGCCGGGGAGCTGTTTTTT
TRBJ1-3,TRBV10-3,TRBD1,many,CASIAGGENTIYF,TGTGCCAGCATCGCAGGGGGCGAAAACACCATATATTTT
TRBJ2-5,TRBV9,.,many,CASSVAAAQETQYF,TGTGCCAGCAGCGTAGCTGCAGCCCAAGAGACCCAGTACTTC
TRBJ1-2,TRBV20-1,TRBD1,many,CSAPGTGRIYGYTF,TGCAGTGCCCCCGGGACAGGAAGGATCTATGGCTACACCTTC
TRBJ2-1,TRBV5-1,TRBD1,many,CASSLRDRGPHLPLSYNEQFF,TGCGCCAGCAGCCTACGGGACAGGGGCCCCCATTTACCCCTCTCCTACAATGAGCAGTTCTTC
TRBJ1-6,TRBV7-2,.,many,CASSFGVRTHENGYNSPLHF,TGTGCCAGCAGCTTTGGAGTAAGGACCCACGAAAATGGGTATAATTCACCCCTCCACTTT
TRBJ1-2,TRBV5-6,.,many,CASSLGRAGGYTF,TGTGCCAGCAGCTTGGGCCGGGCAGGAGGCTACACCTTC
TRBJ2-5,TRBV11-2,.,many,CASSLGGAGSEETQYF,TGTGCCAGCAGCTTAGGAGGGGCTGGGAGCGAAGAGACCCAGTACTTC
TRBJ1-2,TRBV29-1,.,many,CSVHAGRNYGYTF,TGCAGCGTCCACGCGGGGAGAAACTATGGCTACACCTTC
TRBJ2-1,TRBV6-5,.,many,CASRPGPRNEQFF,TGTGCCAGCAGACCCGGGCCACGCAATGAGCAGTTCTTC
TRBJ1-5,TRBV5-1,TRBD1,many,CASSEGQGGSQPQHF,TGCGCCAGCAGCGAAGGACAGGGGGGTAGTCAGCCCCAGCATTTT
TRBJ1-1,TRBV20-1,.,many,CSARTGGITEAFF,TGCAGTGCTAGAACAGGAGGAATAACTGAAGCTTTCTTT
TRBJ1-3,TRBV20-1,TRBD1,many,CSATRTGGNTIYF,TGCAGTGCTACCCGGACAGGGGGGAACACCATATATTTT
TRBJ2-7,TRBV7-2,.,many,CASSRTGTHTYEQYF,TGTGCCAGCAGCCGAACCGGGACTCATACCTACGAGCAGTACTTC
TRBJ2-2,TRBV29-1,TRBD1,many,CSGSWTGGTGELFF,TGCAGCGGATCGTGGACAGGAGGCACCGGGGAGCTGTTTTTT
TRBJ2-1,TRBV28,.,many,CASSFRMPSRGNEQFF,TGTGCCAGCAGTTTCCGGATGCCCAGTCGGGGAAACGAGCAGTTCTTC